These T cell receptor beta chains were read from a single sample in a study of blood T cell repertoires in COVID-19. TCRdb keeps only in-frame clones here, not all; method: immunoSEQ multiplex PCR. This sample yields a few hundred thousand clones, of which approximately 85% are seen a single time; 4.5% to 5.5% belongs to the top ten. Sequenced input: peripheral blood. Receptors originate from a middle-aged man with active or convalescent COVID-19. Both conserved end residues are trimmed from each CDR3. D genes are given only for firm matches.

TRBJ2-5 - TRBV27 ASSFRETQY
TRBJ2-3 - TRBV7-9 ASSFGLGASGTDTQY
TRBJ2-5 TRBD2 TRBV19 ASSIGTSGRETQY
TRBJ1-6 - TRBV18 ASSPTTVNSPLH
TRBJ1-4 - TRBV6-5 ASSYQGARLGEKLF
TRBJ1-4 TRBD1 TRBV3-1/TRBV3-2 ASSRGAGQLV
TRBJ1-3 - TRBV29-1 SVVGTGVRGNTIY
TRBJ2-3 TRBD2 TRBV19 ASSASLGLAGGDTQY
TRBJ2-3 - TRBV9 ASSVGGGDTQY
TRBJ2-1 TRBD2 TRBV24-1 ATSDLTSGRQF
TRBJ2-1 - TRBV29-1 SVDQGPIPNEQF
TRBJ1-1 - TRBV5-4 ASSVDRNTEAF
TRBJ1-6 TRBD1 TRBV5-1 ASSFGQAQISPLH
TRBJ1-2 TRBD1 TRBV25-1 ASSAPGTGNGYT
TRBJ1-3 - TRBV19 ASNQRQYGSGNTIY
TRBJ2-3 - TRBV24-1 ATSAAESTDTQY
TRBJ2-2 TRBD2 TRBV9 ASSALRASGQTGELF
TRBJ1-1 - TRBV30 AWKPGMNTEAF
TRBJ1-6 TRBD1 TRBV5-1 ASSLGVQGVNSPLH
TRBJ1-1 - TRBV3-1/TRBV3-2 ASSQGTGGREAF